This T cell receptor (beta chain) was obtained from a study of T cells in women clearing cervical HPV infection listed by TCRdb under 2018. At the level of the whole study: The cases were 25 or so women with histologically confirmed HPV16-related CIN3 or worse, and 2 of these cases were invasive cancers. The controls were some 23 women whose single incident HPV16 infection cleared within 12 months with no development of precancer or cancer. Blood from cases was drawn at the visit where the lesion was first identified, while blood from controls was drawn once the infection was no longer detected. For cases, a median interval of about 140 days, with an interquartile range of roughly 85 to 220 days, was observed between lesion detection and blood sampling. Since HLA typing was available for only a few women, HLA type could not be ruled out as a confounder. The exploratory proof-of-principle case-control study was nested within the Guanacaste HPV Natural History Study in Costa Rica and compared TCR repertoires across cervical HPV16 outcomes. Cases were matched to controls by age within five years and by the year the sample was collected. Cases had a median age of roughly 35 years compared with 38 for controls, and baseline characteristics showed no significant differences between the groups. In the parent cohort, roughly 10,000 women aged 18 or older were enrolled in Guanacaste, Costa Rica, during about 1992 to 1994 and were followed for seven years. Five blinded duplicates per group were added as quality controls, so that 60 or so samples were obtained: about 50 participants and some 10 replicates. The paper as a whole reports these results and caveats: Because of the cross-sectional design, the study could not determine whether the associations came before infection or resulted from infection, and neither effector/memory subsets nor HPV-specific T cells were isolated. By combining richness with V gene abundances, random forest classifiers separated cases from controls with an estimated AUC of 0.83. Because T-cell numbers per sample were unknown, differences in richness could reflect varying T-cell content rather than repertoire biology. Cases had lower TRBV6-7 relative abundance than controls (roughly 0.12% versus 0.17%; Bonferroni P = 0.0008). Significantly higher TCR repertoire richness was observed in CIN3+ cases than in controls across sequencing depths, whereas no difference in evenness was found.

Every participant had a single incident cervical HPV16 infection, and prevalent HPV16 infections were excluded. Cervical HPV DNA was detected by MY09/MY11 PCR, and genotyping was performed by dot-blot hybridization. Approximately 15 mL of heparinized blood was centrifuged, after which the buffy coat was aliquoted, frozen at -30 degrees C, and then stored at -80 degrees C. Genomic DNA was extracted from buffy coat specimens using QIAGEN kits. The junction shows trimming of 5 bases on V and 0 bases on J, plus 8 bases between the germline ends. Inclusive of the bounding cysteine and phenylalanine, the CDR3 is 14 residues long. Part of the CDR3 DNA is given, 33 bases translated from base 1. Reading the germline V gene gives CDR1 MNHEY and CDR2 SVGEGT. About this clone: Its antigen specificity is not known. The read finishes 3 residues shy of the CDR3 end, and the germline J gene is used to complete it.

The immunoSEQ assay used multiplex PCR to amplify TCR beta CDR3 regions from an average of roughly 1.2 ug of genomic DNA per sample. The assay corrected primer bias using a complete synthetic TCR repertoire to establish an amplification baseline. The amplicons were sequenced on the Illumina platform. The original methods were these. Sequences were error-corrected by clustering with frequency ratios and a modified nearest-neighbor algorithm and were then analyzed in the immunoSEQ Analyzer with IMGT gene definitions. TCR richness and evenness were averaged over 20 rarefaction repeats at each rarefaction depth, excluding samples with fewer sequences than the depth. V, D and J gene relative abundances were compared between groups with Wilcoxon rank sum tests, applying FDR correction. Blinded duplicates gave an intraclass correlation of 95.6% for TCR richness and an average of roughly 76% across 66 gene segments. As stored in TCRdb, this immuneACCESS dataset retains in-frame rearrangements with V and J assigned. A fraction of the clones does not appear; measured against another copy, unresolved V genes explain less than half of the discrepancy, and the remainder lacks a known reason. That table gives V, J and clone size, and the DNA gave D and trimming. The sample's own table lists tens of thousands of clones. The ten top clones hold more than 1.2% of the sample.

This sequence originates from a woman between 18 and 69 years old with a cervical HPV16 infection that either progressed to CIN3+ or cleared (not recorded which). Sequencing used blood buffy coat. This receptor chain uses TRBV6-2 or TRBV6-3 and TRBJ2-1, and TRBD1 may be the D gene, going by 5 matching bases. The part of the CDR3 DNA that was read is TGTGCCAGCAGTAAACAGGTCTCCTACAATGAG. Translated, it reads CASSKQVSYNE. The CDR3, in full, reads CASSKQVSYNEQFF.